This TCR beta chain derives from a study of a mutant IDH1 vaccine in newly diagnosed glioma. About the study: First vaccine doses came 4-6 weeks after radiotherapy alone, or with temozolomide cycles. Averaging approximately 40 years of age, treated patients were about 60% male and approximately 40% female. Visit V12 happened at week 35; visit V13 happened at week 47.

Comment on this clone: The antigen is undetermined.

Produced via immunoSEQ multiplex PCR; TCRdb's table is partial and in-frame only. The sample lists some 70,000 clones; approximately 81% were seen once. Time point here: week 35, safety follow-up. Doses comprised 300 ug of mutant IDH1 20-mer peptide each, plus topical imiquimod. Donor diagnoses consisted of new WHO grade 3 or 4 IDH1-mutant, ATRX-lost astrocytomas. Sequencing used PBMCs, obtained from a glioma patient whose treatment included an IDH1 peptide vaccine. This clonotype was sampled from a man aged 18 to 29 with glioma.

The CDR3 DNA reads TGCAGCGTGGCCATAGGGTGGGAAAAACTGTTTTTT. It yields the protein CSVAIGWEKLFF. The genes are TRBV29-1 and TRBJ1-4, with unresolved D. Germline CDR1 and CDR2: SQVTM and ANQGSEA. The CDR3 sequence is 12 residues long. V lost 6 bases and J lost 8, with 13 bases in between. The complete variable domain, with remaining parts taken from reference TRBV29-1 and TRBJ1-4, reads SAVISQKPSRDICQRGTSLTIQCQVDSQVTMMFWYRQQPGQSLTLIATANQGSEATYESGFVIDKFPISRPNLTFSTLTVSNMSPEDSSIYLCSVAIGWEKLFFGSGTQLSVL.